Listed here are 26 T cell receptor beta chains from one sample, sequenced in a study of PD-1 blockade in classical Hodgkin lymphoma (dated by TCRdb to 2020 to 2022). Library construction relied on the immunoSEQ multiplex PCR assay. This is the immuneACCESS table as TCRdb keeps it, with only in-frame sequences that have V and J called. A part of the clones is gone; compared with another copy, unresolved V genes explain less than half, and the rest is unexplained. Counted in this sample were about 110,000 clones; nearly 90% of them appeared once. The ten largest account for 15% to 20% of the sample. The time point label for this specimen denotes: cycle 2 day 1 (C2D1) of nivolumab. Every trial patient had relapsed after autologous stem cell transplantation, and cohorts A, B and C differed in prior brentuximab vedotin exposure. The sample was peripheral blood mononuclear cells (PBMCs), taken before the second cycle of nivolumab. The source of these receptors is a human donor with classical Hodgkin lymphoma.

The DNA of the CDR3 is TGCGCCAGCAGTGAAGCCGGGACTAGCGGGAGGAGGTACGAGCAGTACTTC. Amino acids: CASSEAGTSGRRYEQYF. The chain links TRBV10-1 to TRBJ2-7, with 15 bases matching TRBD2. Germline V CDR1 and CDR2: WNHNN, SYGVQD (reference sequence). This CDR3 is built from 17 residues. The V gene end was trimmed by 3 bases and the J gene end by 4 bases; junction bases not matched to a gene: 7.

The chain has TRBV30 and TRBJ1-2, with D perhaps matching TRBD1 (6 bases). Trimming removed 3 bases from V and 1 base from J, with 18 bases in between. The CDR3 runs to 16 residues. In germline, CDR1 is GTSNPN, CDR2 SVGIG (reference sequence). The CDR3: CAWSRGGADVNYGYTF. As DNA, the CDR3 is TGTGCCTGGAGCCGCGGGGGGGCAGATGTTAACTATGGCTACACCTTC. The full variable domain, its missing parts supplied by reference TRBV30 and TRBJ1-2, is SQTIHQWPATLVQPVGSPLSLECTVEGTSNPNLYWYRQAAGRGLQLLFYSVGIGQISSEVPQNLSASRPQDRQFILSSKKLLLSDSGFYLCAWSRGGADVNYGYTFGSGTRLTVV.

This chain connects TRBV6-1 to TRBJ2-1; no clear D gene. The germline V gene encodes CDR1 MNHNS and CDR2 SASEGT. Trimming pared 6 bases from V and 11 bases from J, leaving 11 bases between. The CDR3 is 11 amino acids. Here the CDR3 DNA reads TGTGCCAGCAGGGACGCCATTAAGCAGTTCTTC. It specifies CASRDAIKQFF.

The chain uses TRBV28 and TRBJ2-1, with 7 nucleotides matching TRBD2. CDR1 is MDHEN and CDR2 is SYDVKM in the germline V gene. V was clipped by 0 bases and J by 3 bases; unmatched bases: 2. The CDR3 contains 15 residues. The CDR3 protein is CASSLWSSGYNEQFF. Here the CDR3 DNA reads TGTGCCAGCAGTTTATGGTCTAGCGGCTACAATGAGCAGTTCTTC.

The chain has TRBV12-5 and TRBJ1-1; a weak D match, TRBD1 (5 bases). The CDR3 is 16 amino acids. Trimming pared 0 bases from V and 2 bases from J, leaving 13 bases between. From germline, CDR1 is LGHNT and CDR2 FRNRAP. The CDR3 region is CASGLVLRGTNTEAFF. In DNA form, the CDR3 reads TGTGCTAGTGGTTTGGTACTTAGGGGAACTAACACTGAAGCTTTCTTT.

The chain combines TRBV7-6 with TRBJ1-3; unclear D gene. The CDR3 totals 15 residues. Germline-derived CDR1 and CDR2 are SGHVS and FNYEAQ. V was shortened by 1 base and J by 3 bases, with 10 bases between the two germline ends. CDR3 in DNA: TGTGCCAGCAGCTTAGGGTCCGGAGATGGAAACACCATATATTTT. This translates into CASSLGSGDGNTIYF.

The chain is built from TRBV28 and TRBJ2-3; tentatively, D is TRBD1 (6 bases). Trimming left V 3 bases short and J 7 bases short, with 14 bases between. CDR1 is MDHEN and CDR2 is SYDVKM in the germline V gene. There are 14 residues in the CDR3. CDR3 bases: TGTGCCAGCAGTTTCATCCCCAGGGGTAATACGCAGTATTTT. It encodes CASSFIPRGNTQYF.

This clone has only one observation. This chain joins TRBV9 and TRBJ2-7, with 7 bases that match TRBD2. The V gene end was trimmed by 4 bases and the J gene end by 7 bases; junction bases not matched to a gene: 14. The V gene's germline CDR1 is SGDLS and CDR2 YYNGEE. The CDR3 consists of 15 residues. The CDR3 spells CASSPWWGGGREQYF. DNA of the CDR3: TGTGCCAGCAGCCCCTGGTGGGGCGGGGGTCGTGAGCAGTACTTC.

The chain combines TRBV28 with TRBJ2-7, with 8 nucleotides matching TRBD1. The V segment lost 2 bases and the J segment 0 bases; nucleotides outside the gene matches: 3. The CDR3 extends over 15 amino acids. Per the germline V gene, CDR1 is MDHEN and CDR2 is SYDVKM. The CDR3 reads CASSLSGQGSYEQYF. In DNA, the CDR3 is TGTGCCAGCAGTTTAAGTGGACAGGGCTCCTACGAGCAGTACTTC.

This chain uses TRBV9 with TRBJ2-5; D gene unclear. Germline V gene data show CDR1 as SGDLS and CDR2 as YYNGEE. V was clipped by 0 bases and J by 4 bases, with 7 bases between them. This CDR3 is built from 13 residues. The chain's CDR3 is CASSVVVGETQYF. The CDR3 region has the DNA TGTGCCAGCAGCGTAGTGGTGGGAGAGACCCAGTACTTC. Using reference TRBV9 and TRBJ2-5 for the parts outside the CDR3, the full variable domain is DSGVTQTPKHLITATGQRVTLRCSPRSGDLSVYWYQQSLDQGLQFLIQYYNGEERAKGNILERFSAQQFPDLHSELNLSSLELGDSALYFCASSVVVGETQYFGPGTRLLVL.

V gene TRBV18 combines with J gene TRBJ2-7, with TRBD2 matching over 9 bases. The V gene's germline CDR1 is KGHSH and CDR2 LQKENI. CDR3 length: 15 amino acids. The ends lost 3 bases at V and 3 bases at J; junction bases unmatched: 6. CDR3 sequence (DNA): TGTGCCAGCTCACCTGTAGCGGGAGAGATCTACGAGCAGTACTTC. Encoded protein: CASSPVAGEIYEQYF.

V is TRBV9 and J is TRBJ2-3, with D maybe TRBD2 (6 bases). This CDR3 has 16 residues. Germline V gives CDR1 SGDLS, CDR2 YYNGEE. The V and J ends lost 3 bases and 5 bases respectively, with 19 bases between them. CDR3 protein: CASSAGLSFGGDTQYF. The CDR3 nucleotides read TGTGCCAGCAGCGCCGGACTATCCTTTGGGGGAGATACGCAGTATTTT.

This clone was seen a few times. This chain connects TRBV5-1 to TRBJ1-4; D remains unclear. V was trimmed by 4 bases and J by 7 bases, leaving 11 bases between them. CDR1 SGHRS and CDR2 YFSETQ come from the germline V gene. The CDR3 has 13 residues. As DNA, the CDR3 is TGCGCCAGCAGCCTGGTGGTAGCTGAAAAACTGTTTTTT. Protein product: CASSLVVAEKLFF. The full variable domain, in which reference TRBV5-1 and TRBJ1-4 provide the parts outside the CDR3, is KAGVTQTPRYLIKTRGQQVTLSCSPISGHRSVSWYQQTPGQGLQFLFEYFSETQRNKGNFPGRFSGRQFSNSRSEMNVSTLELGDSALYLCASSLVVAEKLFFGSGTQLSVL.

The V gene is TRBV28, the J gene TRBJ1-1, with 7 positions matching TRBD1. With 5 bases clipped from V and 7 bases from J, the junction kept 13 bases outside the gene matches. Germline V CDR1 and CDR2: MDHEN, SYDVKM. There are 15 residues in the CDR3. The CDR3 spells CASSRQGHADFEAFF. The CDR3, as DNA: TGTGCCAGCAGTCGACAGGGCCATGCCGACTTTGAAGCTTTCTTT. Full variable domain (missing parts from reference TRBV28 and TRBJ1-1): DVKVTQSSRYLVKRTGEKVFLECVQDMDHENMFWYRQDPGLGLRLIYFSYDVKMKEKGDIPEGYSVSREKKERFSLILESASTNQTSMYLCASSRQGHADFEAFFGQGTRLTVV.

The table lists this clone with a count of one. The DNA for the CDR3 is TGCGCCAGCAGCCAAGCTTCTCCCGCTGGCGGGGAGCTGTTTTTT. Translated: CASSQASPAGGELFF. J is TRBJ2-2 and V is TRBV4-3; D remains unclear. V lost 1 base, J lost 7 bases, and 13 bases lay in between. Per germline, CDR1 LGHNA and CDR2 YSLEER. CDR3 length: 15 amino acids.

This sequence joins TRBV7-2 and TRBJ2-5; D call uncertain. The germline V gene encodes CDR1 SGHTA and CDR2 FQGNSA. V was clipped by 5 bases and J by 1 base, with 8 bases between them. CDR3 length: 13 amino acids. DNA for the CDR3: TGTGCCAGCAGCCCCGTCCCCCAAGAGACCCAGTACTTC. It yields the protein CASSPVPQETQYF.

The V and J genes are TRBV25-1 and TRBJ2-2; 14 bases fit TRBD2. CDR1 and CDR2 (germline): MGHDK, SYGVNS. This CDR3 spans 18 amino acids. Trimming at V came to 7 bases and at J to 1 base, leaving 8 bases not matched to a gene. The CDR3 here is CASNFPGLAGENTGELFF. The CDR3 DNA reads as TGTGCCAGCAATTTCCCGGGACTAGCGGGAGAGAACACCGGGGAGCTGTTTTTT.

This rearrangement joins TRBV4-3 to TRBJ1-4; a possible D gene is TRBD1 (5 bases). CDR1 is LGHNA and CDR2 is YSLEER in the germline V gene. V was cut by 3 bases and J by 6 bases, with 8 bases left in between. The CDR3 covers 13 residues. This chain's CDR3 is CASSQGVYEKLFF. The CDR3, as DNA: TGCGCCAGCAGCCAGGGGGTGTATGAAAAACTGTTTTTT.

CDR3 coding DNA: TGTGCCAGCAGCGCCCTAGAGGGCATCGGAGGCTACACCTTC. It encodes CASSALEGIGGYTF. The V call is TRBV9, the J call TRBJ1-2, with D uncertain. The CDR3 extends over 14 amino acids. Germline V gene sequence: CDR1 SGDLS, CDR2 YYNGEE. V was cut by 3 bases and J by 8 bases, with 17 bases left in between.

This rearrangement joins TRBV27 to TRBJ2-7; a weak D match, TRBD1 (7 bases). From germline, CDR1 is MNHEY and CDR2 SMNVEV (reference sequence). The V end lost 5 bases, the J end lost 2 bases, and 16 bases lay between the germline ends. The CDR3 is made up of 15 amino acids. CDR3 sequence: CASSPFQGGTYEQYF. The DNA for the CDR3 is TGTGCCAGCAGTCCTTTCCAGGGGGGCACCTACGAGCAGTACTTC.

V is TRBV30 and J is TRBJ2-1; 9 bases line up with TRBD2. The CDR3 runs to 15 residues. With 5 bases clipped from V and 7 bases from J, the junction kept 12 bases outside the gene matches. Germline-derived CDR1 and CDR2 are GTSNPN and SVGIG (reference sequence). Here the CDR3 DNA reads TGTGCCTGGGCCTCCAGCGGGAGGAGTAGGAATGAGCAGTTCTTC. It is translated as CAWASSGRSRNEQFF.

The genes are TRBV28 and TRBJ1-5; perhaps TRBD1 as D (6 bases). Trimming removed 6 bases at V and 3 bases at J, with 12 bases between. The CDR3 has 14 residues. From germline, CDR1 is MDHEN and CDR2 SYDVKM. CDR3 sequence (DNA): TGTGCCAGCAGGCTAGGACAGTCCAATCAGCCCCAGCATTTT. It encodes CASRLGQSNQPQHF. The variable domain in full, with the rest retrieved from reference TRBV28 and TRBJ1-5, is DVKVTQSSRYLVKRTGEKVFLECVQDMDHENMFWYRQDPGLGLRLIYFSYDVKMKEKGDIPEGYSVSREKKERFSLILESASTNQTSMYLCASRLGQSNQPQHFGDGTRLSIL.

V is TRBV4-1 and J is TRBJ1-3; D is uncertain. Between the trimmed V and J ends, which lost 0 bases and 0 bases, there was a span of 9 bases. Germline V CDR1 and CDR2: MGHRA, YSYEKL. The CDR3 runs to 16 residues. The CDR3 is CASSQDQRYSGNTIYF. CDR3 nucleotide sequence: TGCGCCAGCAGCCAAGATCAGCGGTACTCTGGAAACACCATATATTTT.

The CDR3, as DNA: TGTGCCAGCAGCTTAGCCTCTAGCATTCAAGAGACCCAGTACTTC. The encoded protein is CASSLASSIQETQYF. V and J are TRBV13 and TRBJ2-5, with D perhaps matching TRBD2 (5 bases). Germline values: CDR1 PRHDT, CDR2 FYEKMQ (reference sequence). Trimming pared 1 base from V and 2 bases from J, leaving 11 bases between. The CDR3 sequence is 15 residues long.

This clone has only a few counts. CDR3 bases: TGCAGCGTTGAAGCACAGAGGTATGGCTACACCTTC. Translated: CSVEAQRYGYTF. This chain joins TRBV29-1 and TRBJ1-2; D is unclear. Germline values: CDR1 SQVTM, CDR2 ANQGSEA. V lost 1 base and J 5 bases, leaving 8 bases between the germline ends. The CDR3 has 12 amino acids.

This rearrangement joins TRBV11-3 to TRBJ2-2; a weak D match, TRBD1 (5 bases). Trimming stripped 6 bases from V and 0 bases from J, with 8 bases between. The length of the CDR3 is 14 residues. The V gene's germline CDR1 is SGHNT and CDR2 YENEEA. The CDR3 DNA reads TGTGCCAGCAGGACAGCCGCGAACACCGGGGAGCTGTTTTTT. Translated: CASRTAANTGELFF.